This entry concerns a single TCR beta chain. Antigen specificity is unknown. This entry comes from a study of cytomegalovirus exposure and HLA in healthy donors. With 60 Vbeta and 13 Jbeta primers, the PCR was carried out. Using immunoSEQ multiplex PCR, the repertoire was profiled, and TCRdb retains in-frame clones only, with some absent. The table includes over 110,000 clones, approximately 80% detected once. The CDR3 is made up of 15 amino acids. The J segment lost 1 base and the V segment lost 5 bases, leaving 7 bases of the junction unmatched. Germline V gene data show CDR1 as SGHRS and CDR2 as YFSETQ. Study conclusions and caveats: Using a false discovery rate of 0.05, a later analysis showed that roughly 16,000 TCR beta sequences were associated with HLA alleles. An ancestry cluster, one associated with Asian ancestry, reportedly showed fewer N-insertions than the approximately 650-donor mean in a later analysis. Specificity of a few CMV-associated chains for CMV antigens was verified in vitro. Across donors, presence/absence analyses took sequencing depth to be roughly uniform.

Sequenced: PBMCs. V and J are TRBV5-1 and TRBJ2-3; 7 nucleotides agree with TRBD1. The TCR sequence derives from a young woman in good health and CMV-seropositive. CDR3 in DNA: TGCGCCAGCAGACAGGGGTTAAGCGGCACAGATACGCAGTATTTT. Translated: CASRQGLSGTDTQYF.